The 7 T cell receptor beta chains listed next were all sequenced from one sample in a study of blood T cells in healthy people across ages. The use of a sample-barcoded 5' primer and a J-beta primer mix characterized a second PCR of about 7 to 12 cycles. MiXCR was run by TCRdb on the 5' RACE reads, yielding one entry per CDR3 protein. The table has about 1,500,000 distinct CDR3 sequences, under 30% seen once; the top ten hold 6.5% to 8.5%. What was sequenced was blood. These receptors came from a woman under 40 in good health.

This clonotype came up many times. CDR3: CSARRGRGYEQYF. CDR3 DNA sequence: TGCAGTGCTAGACGGGGGCGTGGGTACGAGCAGTACTTC. The chain joins TRBV20-1 to TRBJ2-7; D tentatively fits TRBD1 or TRBD2 (6 bases each). V was cut by 2 bases and J by 4 bases, with 12 bases left in between. Looked up from germline, CDR1 is DFQATT and CDR2 is SNEGSKA (reference sequence). The CDR3 consists of 13 residues.

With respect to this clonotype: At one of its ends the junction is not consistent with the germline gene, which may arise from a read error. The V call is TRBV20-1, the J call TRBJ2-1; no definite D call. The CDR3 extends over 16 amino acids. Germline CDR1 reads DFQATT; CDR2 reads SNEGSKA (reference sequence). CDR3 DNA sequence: TGCAGTGCTAGAGATCTAGGGTCACCATGGGTAAATGGGCAGTTCTTC. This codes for CSARDLGSPWVNGQFF.

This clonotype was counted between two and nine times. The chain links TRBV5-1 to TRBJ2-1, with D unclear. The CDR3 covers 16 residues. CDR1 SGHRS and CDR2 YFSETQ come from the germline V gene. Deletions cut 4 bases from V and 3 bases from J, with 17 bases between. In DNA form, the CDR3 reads TGCGCCAGCAGCCCGGACCCCCCGGATGGCTACAATGAGCAGTTCTTC. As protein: CASSPDPPDGYNEQFF.

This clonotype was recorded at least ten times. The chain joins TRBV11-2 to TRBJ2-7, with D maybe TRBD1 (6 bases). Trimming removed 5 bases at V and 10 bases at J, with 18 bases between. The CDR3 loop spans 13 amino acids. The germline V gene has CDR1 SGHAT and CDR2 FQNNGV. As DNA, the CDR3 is TGTGCCAGCAGCAATGGGGGCAGGCAGAGACAGTACTTC. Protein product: CASSNGGRQRQYF.

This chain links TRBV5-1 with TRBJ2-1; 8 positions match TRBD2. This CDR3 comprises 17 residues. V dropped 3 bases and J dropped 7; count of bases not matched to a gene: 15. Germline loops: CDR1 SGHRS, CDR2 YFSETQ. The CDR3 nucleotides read TGCGCCAGCAGCTCGGCCATACTAGCGGTTAAGGGGAATGAGCAGTTCTTC. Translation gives CASSSAILAVKGNEQFF.

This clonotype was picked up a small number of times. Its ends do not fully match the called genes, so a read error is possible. CDR3 in amino acids: CAGSEDRGGPYEQYF. DNA of the CDR3: TGTGCCGGCAGTGAAGACCGCGGGGGGCCCTACGAGCAGTACTTC. This rearrangement joins TRBV2 to TRBJ2-7; 8 bases are a match to TRBD2. The CDR3 spans 15 residues. Germline CDR1 reads SNHLY; CDR2 reads FYNNEI. The full variable domain, completed using reference TRBV2 and TRBJ2-7, is EPEVTQTPSHQVTQMGQEVILRCVPISNHLYFYWYRQILGQKVEFLVSFYNNEISEKSEIFDDQFSVERPDGSNFTLKIRSTKLEDSAMYFCAGSEDRGGPYEQYFGPGTRLTVT.

CDR3 amino acids: CSFGGNTEAFF. The DNA of the CDR3 is TGCAGCTTTGGGGGGAACACTGAAGCTTTCTTT. The V and J genes are TRBV29-1 and TRBJ1-1; D may be TRBD1 (5 bases). Germline loops: CDR1 SQVTM, CDR2 ANQGSEA. There are 11 residues in the CDR3. V lost 8 bases to trimming and J lost 1 base, with 8 bases between them.